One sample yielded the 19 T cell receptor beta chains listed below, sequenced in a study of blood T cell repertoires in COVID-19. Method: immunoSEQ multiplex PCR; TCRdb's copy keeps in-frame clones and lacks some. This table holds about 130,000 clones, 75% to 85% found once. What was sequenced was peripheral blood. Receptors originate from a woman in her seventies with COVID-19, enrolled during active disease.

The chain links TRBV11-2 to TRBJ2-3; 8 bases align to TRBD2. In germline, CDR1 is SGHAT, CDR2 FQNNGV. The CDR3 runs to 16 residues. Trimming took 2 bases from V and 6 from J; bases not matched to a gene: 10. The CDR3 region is CASSLTSGGFGDTQYF. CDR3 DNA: TGTGCCAGCAGCTTAACCAGCGGGGGATTCGGGGATACGCAGTATTTT. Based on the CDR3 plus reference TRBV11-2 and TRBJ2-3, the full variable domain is EAGVAQSPRYKIIEKRQSVAFWCNPISGHATLYWYQQILGQGPKLLIQFQNNGVVDDSQLPKDRFSAERLKGVDSTLKIQPAKLEDSAVYLCASSLTSGGFGDTQYFGPGTRLTVL.

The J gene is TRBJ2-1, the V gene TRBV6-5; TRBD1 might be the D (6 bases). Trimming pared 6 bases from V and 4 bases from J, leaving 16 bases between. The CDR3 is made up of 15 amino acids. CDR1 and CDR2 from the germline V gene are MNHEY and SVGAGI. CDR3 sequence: CASRQRQDSYNEQFF. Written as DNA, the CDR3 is TGTGCCAGCAGGCAGAGACAGGACAGTTACAATGAGCAGTTCTTC.

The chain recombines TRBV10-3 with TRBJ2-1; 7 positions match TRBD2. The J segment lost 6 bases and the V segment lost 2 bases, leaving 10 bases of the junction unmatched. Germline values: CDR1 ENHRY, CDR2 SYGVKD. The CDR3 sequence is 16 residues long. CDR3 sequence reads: CAISERSEGRGNEQFF. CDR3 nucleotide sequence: TGTGCCATCAGTGAGAGGTCAGAGGGGAGGGGCAATGAGCAGTTCTTC.

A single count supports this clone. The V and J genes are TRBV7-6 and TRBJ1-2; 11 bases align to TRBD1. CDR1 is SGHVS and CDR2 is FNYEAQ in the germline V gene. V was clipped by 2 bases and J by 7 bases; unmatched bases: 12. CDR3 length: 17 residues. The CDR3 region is CASSLLAGLGQGGGYTF. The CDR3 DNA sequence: TGTGCCAGCAGCTTACTAGCTGGACTGGGACAGGGGGGTGGCTACACCTTC.

Here the CDR3 DNA reads TGTGCCAGCAGCAACTTAGCGGGGGGGATCTCCAATGAGCAGTTCTTC. It is translated as CASSNLAGGISNEQFF. This chain joins TRBV11-1 and TRBJ2-1, with 11 bases identical to TRBD2. V dropped 5 bases and J dropped 6; count of bases not matched to a gene: 9. Germline CDR1 is SGHAT and CDR2 is FQDESV (reference sequence). The CDR3 is 16 amino acids.

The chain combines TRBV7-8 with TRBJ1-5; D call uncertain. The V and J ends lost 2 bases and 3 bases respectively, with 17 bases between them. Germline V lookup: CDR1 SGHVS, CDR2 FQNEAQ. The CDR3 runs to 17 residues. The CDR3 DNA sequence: TGTGCCAGCAGCTTATATATAAGGGAGGAGGCCAATCAGCCCCAGCATTTT. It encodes CASSLYIREEANQPQHF. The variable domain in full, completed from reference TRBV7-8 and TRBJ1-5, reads GAGVSQSPRYKVAKRGQDVALRCDPISGHVSLFWYQQALGQGPEFLTYFQNEAQLDKSGLPSDRFFAERPEGSVSTLKIQRTQQEDSAVYLCASSLYIREEANQPQHFGDGTRLSIL.

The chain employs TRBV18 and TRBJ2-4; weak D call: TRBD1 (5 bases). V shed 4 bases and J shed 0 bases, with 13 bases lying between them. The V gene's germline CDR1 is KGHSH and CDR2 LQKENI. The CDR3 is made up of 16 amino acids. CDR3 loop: CASSRQGDVAKNIQYF. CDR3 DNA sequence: TGTGCCAGCTCACGCCAGGGCGATGTAGCCAAAAACATTCAGTACTTC.

The DNA for the CDR3 is TGTGCCAGTAGTCTCCCCGGAGGGCCTAATGAAAAACTGTTTTTT. It translates to CASSLPGGPNEKLFF. The J gene is TRBJ1-4, the V gene TRBV19, with D uncertain. CDR1 and CDR2 from the germline V gene are LNHDA and SQIVND (reference sequence). V was shortened by 5 bases and J by 3 bases, with 13 bases between the two germline ends. The CDR3 is 15 residues long.

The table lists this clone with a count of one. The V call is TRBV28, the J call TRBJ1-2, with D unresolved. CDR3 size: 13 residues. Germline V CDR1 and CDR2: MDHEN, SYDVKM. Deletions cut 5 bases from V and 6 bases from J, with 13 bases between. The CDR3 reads CASSLLRGNGYTF. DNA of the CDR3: TGTGCCAGCAGTCTCCTAAGAGGTAATGGCTACACCTTC.

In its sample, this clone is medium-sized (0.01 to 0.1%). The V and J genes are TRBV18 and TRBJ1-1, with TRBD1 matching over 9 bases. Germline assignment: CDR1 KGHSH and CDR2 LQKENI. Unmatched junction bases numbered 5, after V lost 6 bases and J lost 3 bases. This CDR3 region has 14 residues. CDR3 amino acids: CASSTGQGDTEAFF. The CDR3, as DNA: TGTGCCAGCTCCACGGGACAGGGCGACACTGAAGCTTTCTTT. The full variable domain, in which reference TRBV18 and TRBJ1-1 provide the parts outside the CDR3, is NAGVMQNPRHLVRRRGQEARLRCSPMKGHSHVYWYRQLPEEGLKFMVYLQKENIIDESGMPKERFSAEFPKEGPSILRIQQVVRGDSAAYFCASSTGQGDTEAFFGQGTRLTVV.

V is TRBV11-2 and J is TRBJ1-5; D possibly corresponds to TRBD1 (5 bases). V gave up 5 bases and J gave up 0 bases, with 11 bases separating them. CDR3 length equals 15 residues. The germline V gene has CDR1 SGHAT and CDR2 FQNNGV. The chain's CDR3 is CASSDGTVSNQPQHF. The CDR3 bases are TGTGCCAGCAGCGACGGGACTGTTAGCAATCAGCCCCAGCATTTT.

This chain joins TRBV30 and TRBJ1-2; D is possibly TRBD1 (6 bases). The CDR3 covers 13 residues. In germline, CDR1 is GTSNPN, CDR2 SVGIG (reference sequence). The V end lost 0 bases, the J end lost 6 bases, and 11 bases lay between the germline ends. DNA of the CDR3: TGTGCCTGGAGTGTCACAGGGAACCATGGCTACACCTTC. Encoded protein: CAWSVTGNHGYTF.

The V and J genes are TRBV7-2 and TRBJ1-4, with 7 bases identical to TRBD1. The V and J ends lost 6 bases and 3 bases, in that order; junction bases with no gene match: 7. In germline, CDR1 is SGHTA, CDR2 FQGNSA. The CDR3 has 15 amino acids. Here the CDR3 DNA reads TGTGCCAGCAGGTTTAGACAGGGCCCTAATGAAAAACTGTTTTTT. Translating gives CASRFRQGPNEKLFF.

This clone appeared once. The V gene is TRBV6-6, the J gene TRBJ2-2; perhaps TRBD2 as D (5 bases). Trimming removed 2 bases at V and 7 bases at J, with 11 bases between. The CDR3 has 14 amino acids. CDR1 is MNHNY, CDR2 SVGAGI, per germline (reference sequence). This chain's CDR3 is CASSYDRGSGELFF. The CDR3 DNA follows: TGTGCCAGCAGTTACGACCGGGGTAGCGGGGAGCTGTTTTTT.

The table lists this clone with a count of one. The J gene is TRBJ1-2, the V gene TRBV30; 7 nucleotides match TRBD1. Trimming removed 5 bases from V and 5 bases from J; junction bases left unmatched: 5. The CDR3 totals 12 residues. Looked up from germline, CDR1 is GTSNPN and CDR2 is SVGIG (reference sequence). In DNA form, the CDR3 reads TGTGCCTGGGGGACAGTAGATTATGGCTACACCTTC. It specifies CAWGTVDYGYTF.

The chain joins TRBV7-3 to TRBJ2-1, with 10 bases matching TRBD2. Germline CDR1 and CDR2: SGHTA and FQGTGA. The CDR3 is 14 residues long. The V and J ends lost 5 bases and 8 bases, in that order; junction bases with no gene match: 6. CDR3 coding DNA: TGTGCCAGCAGCCCAACTAGCGGGGTCGATGAGCAGTTCTTC. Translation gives CASSPTSGVDEQFF.

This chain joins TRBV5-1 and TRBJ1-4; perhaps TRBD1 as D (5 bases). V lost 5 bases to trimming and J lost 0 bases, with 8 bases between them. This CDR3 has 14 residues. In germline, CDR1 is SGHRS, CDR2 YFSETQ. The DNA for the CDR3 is TGCGCCAGCAGAGGGGCTGCAACTAATGAAAAACTGTTTTTT. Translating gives CASRGAATNEKLFF.

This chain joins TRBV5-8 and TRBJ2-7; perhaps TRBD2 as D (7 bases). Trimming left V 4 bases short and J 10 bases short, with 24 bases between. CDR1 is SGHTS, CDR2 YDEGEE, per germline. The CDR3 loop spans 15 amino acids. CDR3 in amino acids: CASSARGAGSPPQYF. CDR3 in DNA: TGTGCCAGCAGCGCCCGGGGGGCGGGGAGCCCCCCCCAGTACTTC.

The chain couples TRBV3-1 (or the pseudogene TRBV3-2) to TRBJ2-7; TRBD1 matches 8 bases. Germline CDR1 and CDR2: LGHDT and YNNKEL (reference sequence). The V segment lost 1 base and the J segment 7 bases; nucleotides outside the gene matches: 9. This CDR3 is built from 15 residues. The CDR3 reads CASSQGTGSVGEQYF. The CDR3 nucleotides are TGTGCCAGCAGCCAAGGGACAGGGAGTGTAGGTGAGCAGTACTTC.